This TCR beta chain appears in the sequencing data of a study of vaccination effects on CD4 cells after COVID-19. With respect to this clone: As yet, its antigen is unknown.

The study, taken as a whole, reports: Late post-vaccination, clones induced by infection and those induced by vaccine underwent marked clonal contraction.

Germline V gene data show CDR1 as SGHAT and CDR2 as FQNNGV. The V gene lost 2 bases and the J gene lost 7 bases, with 14 bases spanning the gap. This CDR3 is built from 15 residues. Prior to sequencing, the ViraFEST assay stimulated PBMC with viral peptide pools, which expanded the antigen-specific CD4+ T cells. CD4+ T cells were isolated after about eleven days of culture. Negative nucleocapsid antibody tests before and after vaccination confirmed no previous SARS-CoV-2 infection. Over 1.5 million PBMC per well were cultured with around 9.1 IU/ml IL-2 and approximately 9.1 ug/ml peptides. Both day 3 and day 7 saw half the medium replaced with IL-2 medium. Clones were read by immunoSEQ multiplex PCR, and TCRdb kept only the in-frame ones, dropping some. Here the sample spans more than 30,000 clones, roughly two thirds being singletons.

This receptor was obtained from a human donor who received a COVID-19 vaccine. The starting material was CD4+ T cells from PBMCs cultured with HCoV-229E spike peptides, obtained before COVID-19 vaccination. The chain is built from TRBV11-2 and TRBJ1-4, with D possibly matching TRBD1 (6 bases). CDR3 residues: CASSLFQGQTEKLFF. In nucleotides, the CDR3 is TGTGCCAGCAGCTTATTCCAGGGGCAGACTGAAAAACTGTTTTTT.